Presented here are 21 T cell receptor beta chains from one specimen sequenced in a study of blood T cell repertoires in COVID-19 (dated by TCRdb to the early 2020s). Library generation was performed with the immunoSEQ multiplex PCR assay. What TCRdb holds here is the immuneACCESS table cut down to in-frame rearrangements. Part of the clones is not present; checked against another copy, under half of the missing clones reflect an unresolved V gene, and the others are unexplained. This sample comprises 80,000 or so clones, about 86% of them detected only once. The leading ten clones occupy 44% of the sample. Sequencing input: peripheral blood. The origin of the receptors is a man older than 75 with acute or convalescent COVID-19.

The chain links TRBV27 to TRBJ1-4, with TRBD1 matching 9 bases. The J segment lost 7 bases and the V segment lost 5 bases, leaving 8 bases of the junction unmatched. Germline values: CDR1 MNHEY, CDR2 SMNVEV (reference sequence). The CDR3 length is 15 residues. The CDR3 is CASSTYRGRVEKLFF. Here the CDR3 DNA reads TGTGCCAGCAGTACCTACAGGGGGCGGGTTGAAAAACTGTTTTTT. Full variable domain (rest looked up from reference TRBV27 and TRBJ1-4): EAQVTQNPRYLITVTGKKLTVTCSQNMNHEYMSWYRQDPGLGLRQIYYSMNVEVTDKGDVPEGYKVSRKEKRNFPLILESPSPNQTSLYFCASSTYRGRVEKLFFGSGTQLSVL.

The chain combines TRBV4-3 with TRBJ2-1, with TRBD2 matching 8 bases. Germline V gene sequence: CDR1 LGHNA, CDR2 YSLEER. Losses at the gene ends were 2 bases for V and 6 bases for J; bases not matched to a gene: 12. The CDR3 consists of 17 residues. This chain's CDR3 is CASSQPLGAGVGNEQFF. DNA of the CDR3: TGCGCCAGCAGCCAACCATTGGGAGCGGGAGTTGGCAATGAGCAGTTCTTC.

The chain links TRBV19 to TRBJ2-7; 9 bases are a match to TRBD2. V lost 6 bases and J lost 7; bases outside the gene matches: 13. Germline CDR1 is LNHDA and CDR2 is SQIVND (reference sequence). The CDR3 totals 15 residues. The CDR3 protein is CASSASGTAVGEQYF. The CDR3, as DNA: TGTGCCAGTAGCGCTAGCGGGACCGCGGTGGGGGAGCAGTACTTC.

This chain uses TRBV9 with TRBJ1-6; 8 nucleotides align to TRBD1. Trimming removed 3 bases from V and 7 bases from J; junction bases left unmatched: 3. This CDR3 has 14 amino acids. Germline V CDR1 and CDR2: SGDLS, YYNGEE. The CDR3 DNA follows: TGTGCCAGCAGCGAAACAGGGGGGAATTCACCCCTCCACTTT. Encoded protein: CASSETGGNSPLHF.

The chain recombines TRBV30 with TRBJ1-6, with D perhaps matching TRBD1 (5 bases). CDR3 size: 15 residues. The germline CDR1 and CDR2 sequences are GTSNPN and SVGIG (reference sequence). The V end was cut by 0 bases, the J end by 7 bases, with 13 bases between. The CDR3 nucleotides read TGTGCCTGGAGTGTACAGGTCTCCTCCAATTCACCCCTCCACTTT. Translated: CAWSVQVSSNSPLHF.

The rearrangement links TRBV5-6 to TRBJ2-7; D is perhaps TRBD1 (6 bases). The CDR3 consists of 18 residues. Germline lookup yields CDR1 SGHDT and CDR2 YYEEEE. Between the trimmed V and J ends, which lost 5 bases and 2 bases, there was a span of 26 bases. The chain's CDR3 is CASRSGTRGTFSTYEQYF. The CDR3 coding sequence is TGTGCCAGCAGGTCCGGGACAAGGGGTACCTTCTCTACCTACGAGCAGTACTTC.

The V gene is TRBV18, the J gene TRBJ1-4, with D unresolved. The CDR3 extends over 16 amino acids. Germline values: CDR1 KGHSH, CDR2 LQKENI. V lost 1 base and J lost 0, with 9 bases in between. The CDR3 bases are TGTGCCAGCTCACCACTAGTCGGAGCAACTAATGAAAAACTGTTTTTT. Its translation: CASSPLVGATNEKLFF.

In this sample, this clone turned up once. The rearrangement joins TRBV6-2 or TRBV6-3 to TRBJ1-5, with 7 bases that match TRBD1. CDR1 and CDR2 from the germline V gene are MNHEY and SVGEGT. This CDR3 is 12 amino acids long. J gave up 9 bases and V 5 bases, and 4 bases lay outside the gene matches. CDR3 coding DNA: TGTGCCAGCAGTAACAGGGGAGCGCCCCAGCATTTT. Its protein is CASSNRGAPQHF.

The rearrangement links TRBV28 to TRBJ1-1, with 7 bases aligning to TRBD1. Per the germline V gene, CDR1 is MDHEN and CDR2 is SYDVKM. The CDR3 spans 13 residues. Unmatched junction bases numbered 4, after V lost 8 bases and J lost 1 base. DNA of the CDR3: TGTGCCAGCCTATGGACAGGGAACACTGAAGCTTTCTTT. This gives the protein CASLWTGNTEAFF.

This clone showed up just once. The V gene is TRBV18, the J gene TRBJ2-2; D not resolved. Per the germline V gene, CDR1 is KGHSH and CDR2 is LQKENI. The CDR3 is made up of 13 amino acids. V was trimmed by 6 bases and J by 3 bases, leaving 8 bases between them. CDR3 DNA: TGTGCCAGCTCCCACCTAGACACCGGGGAGCTGTTTTTT. Protein product: CASSHLDTGELFF.

The chain combines TRBV18 with TRBJ1-1; 7 nucleotides line up with TRBD1. Germline CDR1 is KGHSH and CDR2 is LQKENI. The CDR3 runs to 15 residues. J was trimmed by 5 bases and V by 6 bases; bases with no gene match: 12. CDR3 nucleotides: TGTGCCAGCTCTCGACAGGGCGCGATAGTTACTGAAGCTTTCTTT. Translation gives CASSRQGAIVTEAFF.

The chain uses TRBV2 and TRBJ2-7; 10 positions agree with TRBD1. V trimming: 8 bases; J trimming: 3 bases; junction bases outside the gene matches: 7. Looked up from germline, CDR1 is SNHLY and CDR2 is FYNNEI. The CDR3 extends over 14 amino acids. The CDR3 region has the DNA TGTGCCAGCGGCCCCTGGGACAGGGGCTACGAGCAGTACTTC. Translating gives CASGPWDRGYEQYF. The entire variable domain, with the rest obtained from reference TRBV2 and TRBJ2-7, is as follows: EPEVTQTPSHQVTQMGQEVILRCVPISNHLYFYWYRQILGQKVEFLVSFYNNEISEKSEIFDDQFSVERPDGSNFTLKIRSTKLEDSAMYFCASGPWDRGYEQYFGPGTRLTVT.

This clone was seen only once. The chain links TRBV27 to TRBJ2-5; tentative D call: TRBD1 (6 bases). Germline V lookup: CDR1 MNHEY, CDR2 SMNVEV (reference sequence). With 8 bases removed from V and 5 bases from J, the gap between germline ends came to 12 bases. This CDR3 has 12 residues. CDR3 DNA: TGTGCCAGCGCCAACAGGGCTGAGACCCAGTACTTC. It specifies CASANRAETQYF.

This chain uses TRBV9 with TRBJ2-5; possible D gene TRBD2, 5 bases. This CDR3 is 14 amino acids long. V was cut by 0 bases and J by 5 bases, with 11 bases left in between. CDR1 SGDLS and CDR2 YYNGEE come from the germline V gene. The CDR3 is CASSVEGPGETQYF. In DNA form, the CDR3 reads TGTGCCAGCAGCGTAGAAGGTCCGGGGGAGACCCAGTACTTC.

The gene calls are TRBV5-1 and TRBJ1-1, with D hard to call. The CDR3 is 13 residues long. Germline V gives CDR1 SGHRS, CDR2 YFSETQ. V lost 1 base and J 1 base, leaving 5 bases between the germline ends. CDR3 region: CASSLQSNTEAFF. DNA of the CDR3: TGCGCCAGCAGCTTGCAATCGAACACTGAAGCTTTCTTT.

The rearrangement joins TRBV28 to TRBJ1-1; the match to TRBD1 covers 7 bases. From germline, CDR1 is MDHEN and CDR2 SYDVKM. This CDR3 has 17 amino acids. The junction had 15 bases not matched to a gene; V was cut back by 4 bases and J by 4 bases. The CDR3 protein is CASSSRQGAYGGTEAFF. The DNA of the CDR3 is TGTGCCAGCAGTTCCCGACAGGGCGCTTACGGGGGCACTGAAGCTTTCTTT.

CDR3 amino acids: CASKNSDQGNQPQHF. CDR3 sequence (DNA): TGTGCCAGCAAGAATTCCGATCAGGGCAATCAGCCCCAGCATTTT. The chain has TRBV2 and TRBJ1-5; D call uncertain. Per the germline V gene, CDR1 is SNHLY and CDR2 is FYNNEI. Deletions cut 7 bases from V and 2 bases from J, with 15 bases between. The CDR3 runs 15 residues.

The V call is TRBV29-1, the J call TRBJ2-1; D is possibly TRBD2 (6 bases). The V gene lost 7 bases and the J gene lost 7 bases, with 20 bases spanning the gap. Germline V gene sequence: CDR1 SQVTM, CDR2 ANQGSEA. The CDR3 loop spans 14 amino acids. The CDR3 DNA sequence: TGCAGCGGGATCGGGACTCACAAGGGGAATGAGCAGTTCTTC. This translates into CSGIGTHKGNEQFF.

This chain joins TRBV19 and TRBJ2-7; D not resolved. Germline V gene lookup returns CDR1 LNHDA and CDR2 SQIVND (reference sequence). The V end was cut by 5 bases, the J end by 7 bases, with 15 bases between. This CDR3 is 13 amino acids long. The CDR3 reads CASSARSPREQYF. The CDR3 DNA reads TGTGCCAGTAGTGCGCGTTCTCCTAGGGAGCAGTACTTC.

This chain connects TRBV2 to TRBJ2-1; D is possibly TRBD2 (6 bases). The V gene lost 7 bases and the J gene lost 7 bases, with 14 bases spanning the gap. This CDR3 has 13 amino acids. Germline CDR1 SNHLY, CDR2 FYNNEI. The CDR3 DNA is TGTGCCAGCACCTTAGCGGAGCTAAATGAGCAGTTCTTC. It codes for CASTLAELNEQFF.

A note on this clone: One end of the junction varies from germline; a read error may be responsible. The V gene is TRBV7-7, the J gene TRBJ2-5, with 8 positions matching TRBD1. Germline CDR1 is SSHAT and CDR2 is FNYEAQ (reference sequence). The CDR3 is made up of 14 amino acids. The CDR3 loop reads CASSSGQDGETQYF. In DNA, the CDR3 is TGTGCTAGCAGCTCGGGACAGGATGGGGAGACCCAGTACTTC.